This TCR beta chain was obtained from a study of T cell responses to AZD1222 COVID-19 vaccine (dated by TCRdb to about 2021). Notes on the research overall: AZD1222 recipients given second doses at about 4 weeks or at about 12 weeks were pooled, since spike-specific TCR depth and breadth were not found to differ between the two schedules. Trial participants were enrolled into age subgroups of 18-55, 56-69 and 70-plus years, which contained approximately 150, 28 and 58 TCR-sequenced participants, respectively. TCR sequencing was performed for roughly 250 trial participants, of whom roughly 200 were given two doses of AZD1222 and approximately 25 were given two doses of MenACWY control vaccine. Points the paper makes about the study in general: Conclusions about previously exposed vaccinees are limited because only five to seven AZD1222 recipients were SARS-CoV-2 seropositive at baseline. Nearly half of unique spike-specific TCRs reportedly recognized epitopes outside regions mutated in the B.1.351 and B.1.1.7 variants. Spike-specific TCR breadth and depth rose significantly after two AZD1222 doses compared with day 0 and with MenACWY recipients. Because no samples from the day 14 peak response were available, repertoires could be characterized only after the peak T cell response. The vaccine-associated CD4 TCRs covered the entire spike protein, and the dominant responses fell in regions 160-218 and 743-854. The 56-69-year group was small, and its depth increase did not reach significance, likely because of low power. Participants were mostly white British and included more females than males, and it was suggested by the authors that clonal diversity may have been underestimated.

The CDR3 regions of human TCRbeta chains were subjected to immunosequencing. As for the original processing: TCRs in the repertoires were matched against a reference library of SARS-CoV-2-specific TCRs that had been generated with the MIRA antigen-specificity platform. Breadth was defined as the fraction of unique TCRs that were SARS-CoV-2-associated. Depth was defined as the fraction of total T cells that were SARS-CoV-2-associated. Each spike-specific TCR was assigned to its reactive spike region and to a CD4 or CD8 class using the MIRA data. Log10-transformed breadth and depth values were compared by one-way ANOVA with Sidak's multiple comparisons tests. In TCRdb, the immuneACCESS table is reduced to in-frame sequences with V and J assigned. These tables do not hold every clone; where another copy was compared, an unresolved V gene accounts for under half, and the others remain unexplained. Clonal size and the V and J genes are those of that table, whereas D and trimming came from the DNA. This sample gives about 120,000 clones in total; about nine tenths of them show up just once. The ten largest clones take up 2% to 3% of the sample.

On this clone: Its antigen target is currently unknown. Base qualities were left out, and no much larger clone turns up one base away.

V lost 0 bases and J lost 2 bases; the stretch between them is 9 bases long. CDR1 is given as SGHRS and CDR2 as YFSETQ, both from the germline V gene. The cysteine opens and the phenylalanine closes a CDR3 of 14 amino acids. Only the CDR3 DNA is retained, 42 bases long and in frame from the first base. Per the publication, the time point label means: baseline before first vaccination. The vaccinee samples were drawn from two UK trials, COV001 and COV002, one of which was a single-blind randomized controlled phase 2/3 trial testing AZD1222 (ChAdOx1 nCoV-19) in healthy adults. Trial participant PBMC samples were collected at day 0 and day 28 after the second dose for TCRbeta chain sequencing.

The material sequenced was peripheral blood, taken on day 0 of AZD1222 vaccination. This receptor was taken from an adult in good health. In this chain, TRBV5-1 is recombined with TRBJ2-7; a tentative D match to TRBD1 spans 6 bases. The nucleotides read TGCGCCAGCAGCTTGGACAGGACAGCCTACGAGCAGTACTTC. This encodes CASSLDRTAYEQYF.